This T cell receptor beta chain was recorded in a study of CXCR3-negative and CXCR3-positive naive CD8 T cells. Regarding the study as a whole: More hydrophobic TRB CDR3s were found in CXCR3-positive naive cells than in CXCR3-negative naive cells. Diversity ran similarly high across both naive subsets but far lower in memory CD8+ cells.

Each TRB cDNA library was prepared by 5' RACE (with UMI labels). No DNA is given; TCRdb re-called the 5' RACE reads and lists each CDR3 protein once. This sample's table has just under 90,000 distinct CDR3 sequences. Germline V gene lookup returns CDR1 DFQATT and CDR2 SNEGSKA (reference sequence). The CDR3 runs 12 residues. A note on this clonotype: Antigen: not known.

Sequencing input: naive CXCR3+ CD8+ T cells from blood. Subset in this sample: CD45RO-CCR7+CD27+CD95- naive CD8+ T cells expressing CXCR3 (TNR3+). V and J are TRBV20-1 and TRBJ2-1. This TCR was recovered from a human donor in good health. Some clones in this sample may be carry-over from other donors' samples. The CDR3 is CSAQGSYNEQFF.